These 10 T cell receptor beta chains were sequenced from one sample in a study of T cells after yellow fever vaccination. TCRdb called the 5' RACE reads again in MiXCR, with one record for every CDR3 protein. The repertoire includes under 700,000 distinct CDR3 sequences, roughly a sixth of them detected once, and around 15% sits in the top ten. The sequencing here drew on PBMCs, taken about 5 days after the first yellow fever vaccination. The receptors shown here come from a man aged 18 to 30 who received the YFV17D yellow fever vaccine.

Worth noting for this clonotype: A junction end diverges from the germline sequence, so it may reflect a read error. J is TRBJ2-6 and V is TRBV5-6, with a weak D call TRBD2 (6 bases). The CDR3 extends over 14 amino acids. Germline V gene lookup returns CDR1 SGHDT and CDR2 YYEEEE. The CDR3 sequence: CASSLYYGGNVLTF. The CDR3 region has the DNA TGTGCCAGCAGCTTGTATTACGGGGGCAACGTCCTGACTTTC.

The chain employs TRBV6-6 and TRBJ1-5; unclear D gene. The length of the CDR3 is 12 residues. Germline lookup yields CDR1 MNHNY and CDR2 SVGAGI (reference sequence). Trimming pared 10 bases from V and 1 base from J, leaving 8 bases between. Here the CDR3 DNA reads TGTGCCACAGGTACGAGCAATCAGCCCCAGCATTTT. This sequence encodes CATGTSNQPQHF.

V is TRBV12-3 or TRBV12-4 and J is TRBJ2-1; 10 nucleotides match TRBD2. The CDR3 has 18 residues. V lost 7 bases and J lost 4; bases outside the gene matches: 16. The CDR3 loop is CASTFGGARTSGYNEQFF. The CDR3 DNA reads as TGTGCCAGCACCTTTGGGGGGGCGAGGACTAGCGGTTACAATGAGCAGTTCTTC.

This clonotype was seen a handful of times. This chain joins TRBV7-8 and TRBJ2-5; D is unclear. This CDR3 comprises 14 residues. V was trimmed by 2 bases and J by 2 bases, leaving 9 bases between them. Looked up from germline, CDR1 is SGHVS and CDR2 is FQNEAQ. CDR3 coding DNA: TGTGCCAGCAGCTTATCCACACTGCAAGAGACCCAGTACTTC. This codes for CASSLSTLQETQYF.

The table lists this clonotype with a few counts. This chain connects TRBV29-1 to TRBJ2-5; D unresolved. This CDR3 contains 12 residues. The V gene lost 0 bases and the J gene lost 5 bases, with 7 bases spanning the gap. Germline loops: CDR1 SQVTM, CDR2 ANQGSEA. CDR3 sequence: CSVEEGYETQYF. Here the CDR3 DNA reads TGCAGCGTTGAAGAGGGATACGAGACCCAGTACTTC.

The chain recombines TRBV5-1 with TRBJ2-7, with D unclear. The CDR3 has 14 amino acids. Trimming cost V 3 bases and J 0 bases, with 10 bases left between them. The germline V gene encodes CDR1 SGHRS and CDR2 YFSETQ. Here the CDR3 DNA reads TGCGCCAGCAGCTACGACGGTACCTCCTACGAGCAGTACTTC. Its translation is CASSYDGTSYEQYF.

This clonotype appeared a few times. The rearrangement uses TRBV5-1 and TRBJ2-3; 10 positions agree with TRBD2. V was clipped by 4 bases and J by 3 bases; unmatched bases: 14. Germline CDR1 is SGHRS and CDR2 is YFSETQ. The CDR3 covers 18 residues. The CDR3 DNA sequence: TGCGCCAGCAGCCTCCAATGGCTGGGAGCGGGAGGGACAGATACGCAGTATTTT. It codes for CASSLQWLGAGGTDTQYF.

This clonotype has just a few counts. The chain links TRBV6-1 to TRBJ2-7, with 7 bases identical to TRBD1. Germline V lookup: CDR1 MNHNS, CDR2 SASEGT. The trim removed 3 bases at V and 2 bases at J, leaving 1 base unmatched. This CDR3 comprises 13 residues. The CDR3 here is CASSDGTAYEQYV. The CDR3 DNA reads TGTGCCAGCAGTGATGGGACAGCCTACGAGCAGTACGTC.

The chain uses TRBV6-2 or TRBV6-3 and TRBJ1-6; 7 bases are a match to TRBD1. V was pared by 7 bases and J by 5 bases, with 8 bases of the junction left unmatched. From germline, CDR1 is MNHEY and CDR2 SVGEGT. The CDR3 spans 15 residues. The CDR3 loop is CASTAGQRNNSPLHF. The CDR3, as DNA: TGTGCCAGCACCGCGGGACAGAGAAATAATTCACCCCTCCACTTT.

The chain joins TRBV11-1 to TRBJ1-5; possibly TRBD1 for D (5 bases). CDR1 SGHAT and CDR2 FQDESV come from the germline V gene (reference sequence). The CDR3 has 19 amino acids. Trimming shortened V by 1 base and J by 5 bases, and 24 bases separated the two germline ends. The CDR3 nucleotides are TGTGCCAGCAGCTTAGAACCCGGGGCAGGGTCGATATCGGATCAGCCCCAGCATTTT. Encoded protein: CASSLEPGAGSISDQPQHF.